This is a list of T cell receptor beta chains from one sample in a study of T cell responses to AZD1222 COVID-19 vaccine. Sequenced by immunoSEQ multiplex PCR; TCRdb stores in-frame clones only, minus some. Of over 120,000 clones in the sample, 93% were seen once. Sequences were derived from peripheral blood, sampled on day 0 of AZD1222 vaccination. The receptors here all came from an adult in good health. The CDR3 runs from the conserved cysteine through the conserved F or W. D genes are given only for firm matches. Size is omitted from some rows. Given values are once, few, many or a class for expanded clones.

v_gene	d_gene	abundance	j_gene	CDR3aa	CDR3nt
TRBV5-4	TRBD2	-	TRBJ2-5	CASSLSGLAGVETQYF	TGTGCCAGCAGCTTGAGTGGACTAGCGGGAGTGGAGACCCAGTACTTC
TRBV19	-	-	TRBJ2-7	CATGQTYEQYF	TGTGCCACCGGACAGACCTACGAGCAGTACTTC
TRBV2	-	-	TRBJ1-4	CASSELEEVEKLFF	TGTGCCAGCAGCGAACTTGAGGAAGTTGAAAAACTGTTTTTT
TRBV11-2	-	-	TRBJ1-4	CASSLMSRGEKLFF	TGTGCCAGCAGCTTAATGTCACGGGGGGAAAAACTGTTTTTT
TRBV18	-	-	TRBJ2-7	CASSPPGRNYEQYF	TGTGCCAGCTCACCACCGGGGAGGAACTACGAGCAGTACTTC
TRBV4-1	TRBD2	-	TRBJ2-7	CASSQDRPLAGGPNEFYEQYF	TGCGCCAGCAGCCAAGATCGGCCACTAGCGGGAGGGCCAAACGAATTCTACGAGCAGTACTTC
TRBV18	TRBD1	-	TRBJ1-5	CASSPGTGHQPQHF	TGTGCCAGCTCACCTGGGACAGGGCATCAGCCCCAGCATTTT
TRBV6-6	-	-	TRBJ1-1	CASSSSRRGNTEAFF	TGTGCCAGCAGTTCGTCACGGAGGGGGAACACTGAAGCTTTCTTT
TRBV19	TRBD2	-	TRBJ2-4	CASSIDRREGENIQYF	TGTGCCAGTAGTATAGATAGGCGGGAGGGCGAAAACATTCAGTACTTC
TRBV20-1	-	-	TRBJ2-1	CSASPGLTYNEQFF	TGCAGTGCTAGTCCGGGACTCACTTACAATGAGCAGTTCTTC
TRBV11-2	-	-	TRBJ2-1	CASSLGGDLYYNEQFF	TGTGCCAGCAGCTTAGGGGGGGACCTCTATTACAATGAGCAGTTCTTC
TRBV6-1	-	-	TRBJ1-4	CASSEGWGVRSDCF	TGTGCCAGCAGTGAAGGGTGGGGGGTTCGGAGTGATTGTTTT
TRBV10-1	TRBD1	-	TRBJ1-1	CASSATGGQSEAFF	TGCGCCAGCAGTGCGACAGGGGGACAATCTGAAGCTTTCTTT
TRBV5-1	-	-	TRBJ2-2	CASSHSGHTLNTGELFF	TGCGCCAGCAGTCACTCGGGACACACCTTAAACACCGGGGAGCTGTTTTTT
TRBV7-8	TRBD1	few	TRBJ2-1	CASSLAIWTGQGYNEQFF	TGTGCCAGCAGCTTAGCGATATGGACAGGGCAGGGATACAATGAGCAGTTCTTC
TRBV29-1	TRBD1	-	TRBJ2-7	CSAGTEDYEQYF	TGCAGCGCCGGGACAGAAGACTACGAGCAGTACTTC
TRBV4-2	-	-	TRBJ2-1	CASSHIREFSYNEQFF	TGTGCCAGCAGCCACATAAGGGAATTCTCCTACAATGAGCAGTTCTTC
TRBV7-9	TRBD1	-	TRBJ1-2	CASSFDRAVATF	TGTGCCAGCAGCTTCGACAGGGCCGTAGCCACCTTC
TRBV7-8	TRBD2	-	TRBJ2-7	CASSPGLASSYEQYF	TGTGCCAGCAGCCCAGGACTAGCGTCGTCCTACGAGCAGTACTTC
TRBV24-1	-	-	TRBJ2-1	CATSDSERGFNEQFF	TGTGCCACCAGTGATTCTGAACGAGGGTTCAATGAGCAGTTCTTC
TRBV5-5	TRBD2	-	TRBJ2-2	CASSLWASGSPGELFF	TGTGCCAGCAGCTTATGGGCTAGCGGCTCCCCGGGGGAGCTGTTTTTT
TRBV12-5	-	-	TRBJ1-5	CASGLVEGGNQPQHF	TGTGCTAGTGGTTTGGTAGAGGGGGGCAATCAGCCCCAGCATTTT
TRBV11-2	TRBD1	once	TRBJ2-7	CASSPTTGLLYEQYF	TGTGCCAGCAGCCCAACGACAGGGCTCCTATACGAGCAGTACTTC
TRBV19	TRBD2	once	TRBJ2-5	CASSTSGVETQYF	TGTGCCAGTAGTACAAGCGGGGTAGAGACCCAGTACTTC
TRBV9	-	-	TRBJ2-1	CASSVGSSSYNEQFF	TGTGCCAGCAGCGTAGGGTCGAGCTCCTACAATGAGCAGTTCTTC
TRBV30	-	-	TRBJ1-3	CAWNPLETGNTIYF	TGTGCCTGGAACCCTTTGGAGACTGGAAACACCATATATTTT
TRBV7-2	TRBD1	-	TRBJ1-1	CASSRDRVRTEAFF	TGTGCCAGCAGCCGCGACAGGGTACGTACTGAAGCTTTCTTT
TRBV27	-	-	TRBJ2-2	CASSSEGWGTGELFF	TGTGCCAGCAGTTCCGAGGGATGGGGTACCGGGGAGCTGTTTTTT
TRBV5-5	-	-	TRBJ1-2	CASSLARQGHYGYTF	TGTGCCAGCAGCTTGGCCAGGCAGGGACACTATGGCTACACCTTC
TRBV28	TRBD1	-	TRBJ2-7	CASSGQVYYEQYF	TGTGCCAGCAGCGGACAGGTATACTACGAGCAGTACTTC
TRBV19	-	-	TRBJ1-6	CASKLVQEGSPLHF	TGTGCCAGTAAATTGGTACAGGAGGGTTCACCCCTCCACTTT
TRBV18	TRBD1	-	TRBJ1-1	CASSPLTGPTEAFF	TGTGCCAGCTCACCACTGACAGGGCCCACTGAAGCTTTCTTT
TRBV29-1	-	once	TRBJ1-2	CSVEDTWTENYGYTF	TGCAGCGTTGAAGACACGTGGACGGAGAACTATGGCTACACCTTC
TRBV15	TRBD1	-	TRBJ1-6	CATRQGGNSPLHF	TGTGCCACACGACAGGGAGGAAATTCACCCCTCCACTTT
TRBV15	-	-	TRBJ2-1	CATSRDLDSSYNEQFF	TGTGCCACCAGCAGAGATTTGGACAGCTCCTACAATGAGCAGTTCTTC
TRBV5-4	TRBD1	-	TRBJ2-1	CASRSDRGSYNEQFF	TGTGCCAGCAGATCGGACAGGGGATCCTACAATGAGCAGTTCTTC
TRBV5-4	-	-	TRBJ2-3	CASSLRGRRTGPDTQYF	TGTGCCAGCAGCTTGAGAGGGAGAAGGACGGGCCCAGATACGCAGTATTTT
TRBV30	TRBD1	-	TRBJ1-4	CAWSGQGVATNEKLFF	TGTGCCTGGAGTGGACAGGGGGTAGCAACTAATGAAAAACTGTTTTTT
TRBV21-1	-	-	TRBJ1-3	CASSLPGGRYSGNTIYF	TGTGCCAGCAGCCTCCCAGGGGGCCGTTACTCTGGAAACACCATATATTTT
TRBV19	TRBD2	-	TRBJ2-1	CASSTSGSLYNEQFF	TGTGCCAGTTCGACTAGCGGGAGTCTCTACAATGAGCAGTTCTTC
TRBV6-5	-	-	TRBJ1-1	CASSQVQGEAFF	TGTGCCAGCAGTCAGGTCCAGGGCGAAGCTTTCTTT
TRBV4-1	-	-	TRBJ2-7	CASSHPGRGPEQYF	TGCGCCAGCAGCCACCCGGGACGGGGGCCCGAGCAGTACTTC